These T cell receptor beta chains were read from a single sample in a study of cytomegalovirus exposure and HLA in healthy donors. Here immunoSEQ multiplex PCR was the method, and the copy in TCRdb shows in-frame clones only, minus some. The sample contains 50,000 to 55,000 clones, 72% of which appear only once. The sequenced sample consisted of PBMCs. The receptors were gathered from a woman between 50 and 59 years old in good health and CMV-seropositive. Each CDR3 is given with its conserved first and last residue. Fields, in order: V gene, D gene, J gene, clone size, CDR3 protein, CDR3 DNA. D genes are given only for firm matches. Clone sizes are given selectively: once, few, many, or a class where the clone is expanded.

V gene: TRBV10-3; D gene: TRBD2; J gene: TRBJ2-3; clone size: -; CDR3 protein: CAIRPGLAGGIEEDTQYF; CDR3 DNA: TGTGCCATCAGGCCGGGACTAGCGGGGGGAATTGAGGAGGATACGCAGTATTTT
V gene: TRBV18; D gene: -; J gene: TRBJ1-4; clone size: -; CDR3 protein: CASSPIRDEKLFF; CDR3 DNA: TGTGCCAGCTCACCAATCAGGGATGAAAAACTGTTTTTT
V gene: TRBV6-5; D gene: -; J gene: TRBJ2-2; clone size: -; CDR3 protein: CASISRGSGELFF; CDR3 DNA: TGTGCCAGCATATCTAGGGGCTCCGGGGAGCTGTTTTTT
V gene: TRBV6-1; D gene: TRBD1; J gene: TRBJ2-5; clone size: -; CDR3 protein: CASSGRDSLQETQYF; CDR3 DNA: TGTGCCAGCAGTGGCCGGGACAGTCTACAAGAGACCCAGTACTTC
V gene: TRBV5-1; D gene: TRBD1; J gene: TRBJ2-5; clone size: -; CDR3 protein: CASSLAGQGGETQYF; CDR3 DNA: TGCGCCAGCAGCTTGGCGGGACAGGGGGGAGAGACCCAGTACTTC
V gene: TRBV9; D gene: -; J gene: TRBJ2-1; clone size: -; CDR3 protein: CASSQGGAGGTDEQFF; CDR3 DNA: TGTGCCAGCAGCCAAGGAGGGGCAGGGGGAACGGATGAGCAGTTCTTC
V gene: TRBV5-8; D gene: -; J gene: TRBJ1-1; clone size: -; CDR3 protein: CASSLGERAFF; CDR3 DNA: TGTGCCAGCAGCTTGGGGGAGAGAGCTTTCTTT
V gene: TRBV5-3; D gene: TRBD1; J gene: TRBJ2-5; clone size: -; CDR3 protein: CARSLGGQTRRYALTQYF; CDR3 DNA: TGTGCCAGAAGCTTGGGGGGACAGACGCGGAGGTACGCTTTGACCCAGTACTTC
V gene: TRBV7-2; D gene: TRBD2; J gene: TRBJ2-3; clone size: -; CDR3 protein: CASSFPGLAGDDDTDTQYF; CDR3 DNA: TGTGCCAGCAGCTTCCCGGGACTAGCGGGAGACGACGACACAGATACGCAGTATTTT
V gene: TRBV4-2; D gene: TRBD1; J gene: TRBJ1-4; clone size: -; CDR3 protein: CASSQDGTGGYEKLFF; CDR3 DNA: TGTGCCAGCAGCCAAGATGGGACAGGGGGGTATGAAAAACTGTTTTTT
V gene: TRBV9; D gene: TRBD1; J gene: TRBJ2-4; clone size: -; CDR3 protein: CASSPPSTGGENIQYF; CDR3 DNA: TGTGCCAGCAGCCCCCCGTCGACAGGGGGGGAAAACATTCAGTACTTC
V gene: TRBV2; D gene: TRBD2; J gene: TRBJ2-3; clone size: few; CDR3 protein: CASSDDRGRADTQYF; CDR3 DNA: TGTGCCAGCAGTGATGATCGGGGGAGGGCAGATACGCAGTATTTT
V gene: TRBV18; D gene: -; J gene: TRBJ2-5; clone size: once; CDR3 protein: CASSPRQGTETQYF; CDR3 DNA: TGTGCCAGCTCACCACGTCAGGGCACGGAGACCCAGTACTTC
V gene: TRBV4-3; D gene: -; J gene: TRBJ1-2; clone size: many; CDR3 protein: CASSQDSGECGYTF; CDR3 DNA: TGCGCCAGCAGCCAAGATTCCGGGGAGTGTGGCTACACCTTC
V gene: TRBV2; D gene: -; J gene: TRBJ2-3; clone size: -; CDR3 protein: CAGRQADTQYF; CDR3 DNA: TGTGCCGGCCGACAGGCAGATACGCAGTATTTT
V gene: TRBV6-1; D gene: TRBD1; J gene: TRBJ2-7; clone size: -; CDR3 protein: CASSRQGGMRGEQYF; CDR3 DNA: TGTGCCAGCAGTCGACAGGGGGGCATGAGGGGGGAGCAGTACTTC
V gene: TRBV27; D gene: -; J gene: TRBJ1-1; clone size: few; CDR3 protein: CASSLRGNTEAFF; CDR3 DNA: TGTGCCAGCAGTTTACGGGGGAACACTGAAGCTTTCTTT
V gene: TRBV7-3; D gene: -; J gene: TRBJ1-1; clone size: -; CDR3 protein: CASSLRGDADTEAFF; CDR3 DNA: TGTGCCAGCAGCTTACGGGGGGACGCGGACACTGAAGCTTTCTTT
V gene: TRBV6-6; D gene: -; J gene: TRBJ1-5; clone size: -; CDR3 protein: CASRSPAGRSTPQHF; CDR3 DNA: TGTGCCAGCCGATCCCCTGCTGGGAGGAGCACGCCCCAGCATTTT
V gene: TRBV7-6; D gene: TRBD1; J gene: TRBJ1-1; clone size: -; CDR3 protein: CASSPDRVKAFF; CDR3 DNA: TGTGCCAGCAGCCCAGACAGGGTAAAAGCTTTCTTT
V gene: TRBV28; D gene: TRBD1; J gene: TRBJ1-4; clone size: few; CDR3 protein: CASSSRDSNEKLFF; CDR3 DNA: TGTGCCAGCAGTTCCAGGGACAGTAATGAAAAACTGTTTTTT
V gene: TRBV7-2; D gene: -; J gene: TRBJ2-5; clone size: -; CDR3 protein: CASSERRGQETQYF; CDR3 DNA: TGTGCCAGCAGCGAAAGAAGGGGGCAAGAGACCCAGTACTTC
V gene: TRBV7-2; D gene: TRBD1; J gene: TRBJ1-2; clone size: -; CDR3 protein: CASSNYAQGVGYGYTF; CDR3 DNA: TGTGCCAGCAGCAACTACGCACAGGGGGTGGGGTATGGCTACACCTTC